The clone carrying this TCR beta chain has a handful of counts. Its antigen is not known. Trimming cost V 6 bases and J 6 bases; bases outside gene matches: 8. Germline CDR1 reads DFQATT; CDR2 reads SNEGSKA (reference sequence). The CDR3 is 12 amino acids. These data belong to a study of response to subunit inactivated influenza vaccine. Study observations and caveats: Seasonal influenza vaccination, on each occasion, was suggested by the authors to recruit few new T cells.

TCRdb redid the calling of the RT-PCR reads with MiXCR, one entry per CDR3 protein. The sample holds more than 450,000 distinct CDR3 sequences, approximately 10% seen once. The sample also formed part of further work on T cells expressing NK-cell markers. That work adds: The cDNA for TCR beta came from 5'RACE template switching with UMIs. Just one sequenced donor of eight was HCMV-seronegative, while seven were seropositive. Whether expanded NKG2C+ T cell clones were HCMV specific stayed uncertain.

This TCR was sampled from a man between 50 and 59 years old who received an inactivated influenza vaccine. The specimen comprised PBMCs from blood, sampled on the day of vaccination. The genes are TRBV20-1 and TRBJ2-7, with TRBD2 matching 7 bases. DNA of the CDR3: TGCAGTGCACTAGGGACTACTGTCGAGCAGTACTTC. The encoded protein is CSALGTTVEQYF.